This T cell receptor (beta chain) emerged from a study of cytomegalovirus exposure and HLA in healthy donors (dated by TCRdb to the late 2010s). About the investigation overall: An earlier analysis of several hundred of the donors reported under 300 Gb of sequence data and 95 million to 140 million unique TCR beta sequences obtained from about 180 million T cells. The number of typed donors differed by locus: roughly 620-640 for A, B, C, DRB1 and DQB1; some 500 for DQA1; 600 to 610 for DPA1; and roughly 490 for DPB1. An earlier analysis of roughly 600 of the donors used high-throughput TCR beta sequencing to judge whether each TCR beta V gene segment behaved as functional or pseudogenic. The study aimed to test whether signatures of past pathogen exposure could be identified by cataloging public T cell receptors. HLA typing included class I and class II loci at four-digit resolution. Donor age, sex, ethnicity and CMV serostatus were compiled alongside the repertoire data. An early release covering 500 to 750 HLA-typed donors comprised approximately 300 gigabases of sequencing data and some 79 million unique TCR sequences. A later genetic analysis used genome-wide SNP genotypes for about 55% of the 666 donors, treating that subset as a discovery cohort. Among around 400 genotyped donors of the cohort, an average of about 220,000 unique TCR beta nucleotide sequences was sequenced per donor, of which roughly 17% were non-productive. A later analysis re-analyzed previously published TCR beta repertoires from approximately 700 donors and added high-resolution HLA genotyping to study TCR occurrence patterns. The study used immunosequencing to profile the T cell repertoires of approximately 650 subjects and linked those repertoires to cytomegalovirus serostatus. The study combined high-throughput TCR immunosequencing, statistical association of individual TCRs with disease status, and machine learning to predict cytomegalovirus infection status. In the later analysis, no new phenotypic data were used to find candidate immune exposures; instead, reliance was placed on TCR beta sequences and their occurrence across donors. In addition to the first cohort of 650 to 750 subjects, a separate validation cohort of 130 or so different subjects was used. All discovery cohort repertoires had been generated on a single sequencing platform. The genetic ancestry cluster associated with self-reported Caucasian donors included about 84% of the approximately 400 genotyped donors. Four or five DR-DQ haplotypes were handled as single units for association and clustering because linkage in the cohort was strong. The paper as a whole reports these results and caveats: Because some donors lacked HLA typing at each locus, the association tests relied only on the typed subset. A further reported finding was that TCR beta sequences accurately predicted the HLA-A and HLA-B alleles for most subjects in the first cohort. The classifier was reported to diagnose cytomegalovirus status with high specificity and sensitivity in both the original and validation cohorts. Some IMGT-functional V segments, including TRBV6-2 and TRBV6-3, could not be told apart with the 87-base-pair reads, so those segments were excluded. In a later analysis, HLA-associated TCR beta chains were found to be more clonally expanded and to have lower generation probabilities than equally common non-associated chains. In a later analysis, the rate of TCR association differed among HLA loci, with DRB1 alleles having the most associated TCRs and HLA-C alleles having the fewest. An association between a missense DCLRE1C variant and V-gene and J-gene trimming of TCR beta chains was found in a later genetic analysis and replicated in an independent cohort. A few of the identified cytomegalovirus-associated TCR beta chains were confirmed in vitro to be specific for cytomegalovirus antigens. Correlated functional status among segregating V segments might reflect linkage disequilibrium, but an unknown experimental factor could not be ruled out. In a later analysis, most CMV-associated TCR beta chains were found to appear HLA-restricted, with HLA associations seemingly driven largely by CMV exposure. A cluster of highly shared sequence variants was judged likely to represent a technical artifact of the sequencing pipeline. Specific HLA alleles were associated with 16,951 TCR beta sequences at a false discovery rate of 0.05 in a later analysis. According to a later analysis, parvovirus B19, influenza, CMV and Epstein-Barr virus appeared linked to several top co-occurrence clusters. In an earlier analysis of about 550 of the donors, most TCR beta V segments were observed in productive rearrangements about 87% or about 30% of the time, broadly matching IMGT annotations. The authors suggested that the approach could potentially be generalized to other disease states and immunological phenotypes. The only immune exposure information available for the cohort was CMV serostatus. This cohort had only TCR beta chains sequenced, and the lack of alpha or paired-chain data limited which features could be detected. The study gave a list of 150 to 200 TCR beta chains associated with cytomegalovirus. A later genetic analysis reported fewer N-insertions in productive TCRs among donors in an Asian-associated ancestry cluster than the roughly 670-donor mean. Because counts were too low, 15 to 20 rarely observed V segments, including chromosome 9 orphons, were left out of the earlier analysis of 500 to 650 of the donors. Assigning TCR associations to individual alleles was difficult when HLA alleles, especially DR and DQ, strongly co-occurred. Most TCR sequences were seen in very few donors, while some public TCRs were found in many individuals. Roughly uniform sequencing depth across donors was assumed in presence/absence analyses, although this assumption may not hold.

Taken from the germline V gene (reference sequence), the CDR1 and CDR2 loops are GTSNPN and SVGIG. CDR3 length: 13 amino acids, cysteine to phenylalanine. Kept here is only the CDR3 DNA, which spans 39 bases and is read in frame from base 1. The library was produced with the immunoSEQ multiplex PCR assay. The multiplex PCR relied on a mix of 60 forward primers for TCR Vbeta segments and 13 reverse primers for TCR Jbeta segments. A multiplex PCR assay on genomic DNA amplified the CDR3 region of rearranged TCR beta genes. The Illumina HiSeq System was used to sequence the amplified TCR beta libraries as 87-base-pair reads. The original methods were these. A later analysis counted some 80 million unique TCR beta chains across the 500 to 850 repertoires, and some 12 million of these chains were shared by at least two donors. Raw reads were error-corrected and collapsed into unique sequences with a nearest-neighbor algorithm that merged closely related sequences to remove PCR and sequencing errors. Alignment of CDR3 sequences to IMGT reference sequences was used to assign V, D and J gene segments. For a sequence to be retained, at least a six-nucleotide match to both a V gene segment and a J gene segment was required. A rearrangement was called productive if the CDR3 had no stop codons and remained in frame with V and J, and every other rearrangement was called non-productive. Following IMGT convention, CDR3 was defined as the stretch from the second conserved V-encoded cysteine up to the conserved J-encoded phenylalanine. Sequences without an unambiguous match to a single V gene segment were excluded from the earlier analysis of 500 to 700 of the donors. In an earlier analysis of about 590 of the donors, a V segment was called functional when productive rearrangements were above 56.7%, and segregating when the standard deviation between donors exceeded 5%. To diagnose cytomegalovirus status from the catalog of TCR beta chain sequences, a statistical classification framework was built. A later analysis assigned V and J genes by comparing TCR nucleotide sequences with IMGT/GENE-DB human TR gene sequences. A later analysis assigned CDR3 sequences and most-parsimonious VDJ recombination scenarios with the TCRdist pipeline. In a later analysis, each TCR beta chain was defined by its CDR3 amino acid sequence together with its V-gene family, and reads without a unique V-gene family were excluded. A later analysis removed 450 to 600 highly shared, low-generation-probability nucleotide sequences to deal with suspected cross-contamination and a sequencing artifact. In a later analysis, a clonal expansion index for each public chain was calculated from normalized within-repertoire ranks of inferred template counts. A later analysis computed generation probabilities with a VDJ recombination model fitted to out-of-frame rearrangements, and checked the results against IGoR. Hypergeometric tests were used in a later analysis to score TCR-TCR, TCR-HLA and TCR-CMV co-occurrence, with a repertoire-size bias correction applied to the TCR pairs. To estimate false discovery rates, a later analysis permuted the HLA or CMV assignments 20 times. In a later analysis, co-occurring TCRs were grouped using DBSCAN, and TCRdist sequence similarity was added for clustering within HLA-allele-positive subsets. Repertoires with fewer than 30,000 or more than 120,000 public chains, plus five repertoires with anomalous nucleotide sharing, were excluded from co-occurrence clustering. The clones in this table, taken by TCRdb from immuneACCESS, are in-frame only. Not every clone is retained; where verified, under half of the shortfall comes from an unresolved V gene, and the cause of the rest is unknown. From that table come the V and J calls and clone size; the DNA was used to work out D and trimming. The sample table lists approximately 110,000 clones, about two thirds of them with a count of one. 4% to 5.5% of the sample belongs to the ten largest clones.

The cohort consisted of 600 to 750 healthy bone marrow donors. Cohort members were all nominally healthy when sampled, although unrecorded immune exposures were likely present. The donor was CMV seropositive and belonged to the group of more than 250 seropositive cohort members. Each donor provided a peripheral blood sample, and peripheral blood mononuclear cells were used for TCR beta sequencing. Genomic DNA was extracted from the blood cell samples with the Qiagen DNeasy Blood Extraction Kit. Comment on this clone: Its antigen is still unknown. Per-nucleotide qualities are absent, and no much larger clonotype sits a single base away.

What was sequenced was PBMCs. The clonotype originates from a man aged 55 to 70 in good health and CMV-seropositive. The receptor chain draws on TRBV30 and TRBJ1-2; 7 junctional bases match TRBD1. The CDR3 protein sequence reads: CATSTGDLSGYTF. Here is the DNA: TGTGCTACAAGTACAGGGGACCTTTCTGGCTACACCTTC. The full variable domain, completed from the reference TRBV30 and TRBJ1-2 proteins outside the CDR3, reads SQTIHQWPATLVQPVGSPLSLECTVEGTSNPNLYWYRQAAGRGLQLLFYSVGIGQISSEVPQNLSASRPQDRQFILSSKKLLLSDSGFYLCATSTGDLSGYTFGSGTRLTVV.